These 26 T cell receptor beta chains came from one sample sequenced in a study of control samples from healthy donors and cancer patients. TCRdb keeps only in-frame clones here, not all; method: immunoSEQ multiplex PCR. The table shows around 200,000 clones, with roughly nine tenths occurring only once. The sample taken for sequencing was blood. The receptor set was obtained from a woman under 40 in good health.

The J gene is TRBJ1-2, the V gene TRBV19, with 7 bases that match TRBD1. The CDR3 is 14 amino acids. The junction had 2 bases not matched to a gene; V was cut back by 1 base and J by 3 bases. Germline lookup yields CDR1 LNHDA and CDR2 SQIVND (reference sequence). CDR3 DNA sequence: TGTGCCAGTAGTATAGGAGGGGGCGACTATGGCTACACCTTC. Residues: CASSIGGGDYGYTF.

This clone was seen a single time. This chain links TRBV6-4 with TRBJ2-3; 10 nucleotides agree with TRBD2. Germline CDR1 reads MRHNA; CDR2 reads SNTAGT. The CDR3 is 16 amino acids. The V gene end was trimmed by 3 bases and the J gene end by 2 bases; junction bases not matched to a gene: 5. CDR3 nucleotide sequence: TGTGCCAGCAGTGAGGTAACTAGCGGGGCCACAGATACGCAGTATTTT. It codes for CASSEVTSGATDTQYF.

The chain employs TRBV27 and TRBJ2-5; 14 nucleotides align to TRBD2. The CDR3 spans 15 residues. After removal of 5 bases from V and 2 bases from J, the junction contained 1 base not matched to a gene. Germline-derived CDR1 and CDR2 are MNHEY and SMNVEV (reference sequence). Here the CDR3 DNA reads TGTGCCAGCAGTAGGACTAGCGGGAGGCAAGAGACCCAGTACTTC. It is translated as CASSRTSGRQETQYF.

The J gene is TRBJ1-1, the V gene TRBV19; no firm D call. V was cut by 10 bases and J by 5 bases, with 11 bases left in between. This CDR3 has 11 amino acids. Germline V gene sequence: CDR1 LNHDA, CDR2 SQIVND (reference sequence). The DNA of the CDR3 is TGTGCCACACGGCGAGAGACTGAAGCTTTCTTT. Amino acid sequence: CATRRETEAFF. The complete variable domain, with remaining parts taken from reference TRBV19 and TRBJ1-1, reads DGGITQSPKYLFRKEGQNVTLSCEQNLNHDAMYWYRQDPGQGLRLIYYSQIVNDFQKGDIAEGYSVSREKKESFPLTVTSAQKNPTAFYLCATRRETEAFFGQGTRLTVV.

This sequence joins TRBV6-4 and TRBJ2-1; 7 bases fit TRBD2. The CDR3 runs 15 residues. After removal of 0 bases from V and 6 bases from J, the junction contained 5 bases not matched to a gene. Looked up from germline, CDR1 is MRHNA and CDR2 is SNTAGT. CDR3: CASSDSLGGFNEQFF. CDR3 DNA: TGTGCCAGCAGTGACTCACTCGGGGGGTTCAATGAGCAGTTCTTC.

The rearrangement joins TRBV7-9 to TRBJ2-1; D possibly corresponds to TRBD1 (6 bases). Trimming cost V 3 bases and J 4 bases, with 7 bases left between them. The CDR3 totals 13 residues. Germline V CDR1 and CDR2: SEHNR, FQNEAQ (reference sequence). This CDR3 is CASSFGTYNEQFF. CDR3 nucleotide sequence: TGTGCCAGCAGCTTCGGGACATACAATGAGCAGTTCTTC.

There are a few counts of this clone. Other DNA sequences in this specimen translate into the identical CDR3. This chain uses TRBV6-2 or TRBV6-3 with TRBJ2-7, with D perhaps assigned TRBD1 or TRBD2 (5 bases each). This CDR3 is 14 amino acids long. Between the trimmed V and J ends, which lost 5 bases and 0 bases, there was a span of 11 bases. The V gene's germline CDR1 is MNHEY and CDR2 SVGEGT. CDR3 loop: CASSPGTSSYEQYF. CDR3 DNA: TGTGCCAGCAGTCCCGGGACGAGCTCCTACGAGCAGTACTTC.

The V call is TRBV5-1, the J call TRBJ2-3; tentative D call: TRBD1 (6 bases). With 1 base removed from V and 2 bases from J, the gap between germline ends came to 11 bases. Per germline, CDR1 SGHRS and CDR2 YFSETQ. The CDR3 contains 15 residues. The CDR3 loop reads CASSLSGHDTDTQYF. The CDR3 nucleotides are TGCGCCAGCAGCTTGTCGGGACATGACACAGATACGCAGTATTTT.

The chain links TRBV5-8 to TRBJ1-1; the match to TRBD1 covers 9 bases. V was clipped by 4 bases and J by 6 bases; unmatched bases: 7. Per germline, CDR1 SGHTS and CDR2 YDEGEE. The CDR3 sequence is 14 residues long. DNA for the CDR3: TGTGCCAGCAGCGCCGGGACAGGGAAGGCTGAAGCTTTCTTT. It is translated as CASSAGTGKAEAFF.

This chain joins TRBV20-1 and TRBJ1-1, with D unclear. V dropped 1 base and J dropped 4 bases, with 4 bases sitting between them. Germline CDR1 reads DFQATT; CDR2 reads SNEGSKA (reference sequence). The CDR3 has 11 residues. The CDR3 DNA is TGCAGTGCTAGAGGGATCACTGAAGCTTTCTTT. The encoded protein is CSARGITEAFF.

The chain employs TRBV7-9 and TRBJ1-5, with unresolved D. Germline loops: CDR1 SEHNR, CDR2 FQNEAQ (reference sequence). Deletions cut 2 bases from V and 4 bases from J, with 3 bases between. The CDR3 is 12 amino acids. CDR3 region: CASSLQNQPQHF. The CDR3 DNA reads TGTGCCAGCAGCTTACAGAATCAGCCCCAGCATTTT.

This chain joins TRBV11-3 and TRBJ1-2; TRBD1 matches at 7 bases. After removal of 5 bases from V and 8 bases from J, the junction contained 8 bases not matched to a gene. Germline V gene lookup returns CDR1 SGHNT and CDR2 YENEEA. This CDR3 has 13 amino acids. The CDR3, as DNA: TGTGCCAGCAGCCCACAGGGGCGAGGAGGCTACACCTTC. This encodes CASSPQGRGGYTF.

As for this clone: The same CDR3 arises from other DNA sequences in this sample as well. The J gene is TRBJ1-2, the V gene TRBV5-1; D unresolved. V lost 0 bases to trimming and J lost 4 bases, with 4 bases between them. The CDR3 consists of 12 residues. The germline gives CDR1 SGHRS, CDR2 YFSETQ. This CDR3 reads CASSLESYGYTF. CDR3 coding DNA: TGCGCCAGCAGCTTGGAATCCTATGGCTACACCTTC.

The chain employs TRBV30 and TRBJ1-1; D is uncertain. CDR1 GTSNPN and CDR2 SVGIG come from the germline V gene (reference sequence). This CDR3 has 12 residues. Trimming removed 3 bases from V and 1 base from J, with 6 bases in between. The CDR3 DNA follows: TGTGCCTGGAGGCATCCGAACACTGAAGCTTTCTTT. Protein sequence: CAWRHPNTEAFF.

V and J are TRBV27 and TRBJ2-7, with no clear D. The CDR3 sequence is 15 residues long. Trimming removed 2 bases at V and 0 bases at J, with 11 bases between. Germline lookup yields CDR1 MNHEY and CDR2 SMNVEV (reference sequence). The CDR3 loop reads CASSLGRPNSYEQYF. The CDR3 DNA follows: TGTGCCAGCAGTTTAGGACGGCCGAACTCCTACGAGCAGTACTTC.

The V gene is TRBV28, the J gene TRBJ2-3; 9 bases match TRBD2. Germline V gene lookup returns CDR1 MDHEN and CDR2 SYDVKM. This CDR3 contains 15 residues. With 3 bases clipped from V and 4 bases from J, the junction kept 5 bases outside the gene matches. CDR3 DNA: TGTGCCAGCAGTTTCTCAGCGGGAGGTGCAGATACGCAGTATTTT. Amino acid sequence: CASSFSAGGADTQYF. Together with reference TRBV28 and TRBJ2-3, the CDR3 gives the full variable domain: DVKVTQSSRYLVKRTGEKVFLECVQDMDHENMFWYRQDPGLGLRLIYFSYDVKMKEKGDIPEGYSVSREKKERFSLILESASTNQTSMYLCASSFSAGGADTQYFGPGTRLTVL.

This CDR3 reads CSVGTGKWVYGYTF. The CDR3, as DNA: TGCAGCGTGGGGACAGGGAAGTGGGTGTATGGCTACACCTTC. The genes are TRBV29-1 and TRBJ1-2; 9 bases align to TRBD1. Germline trimming cut 6 bases from V and 5 bases from J; bases unmatched to any gene: 10. This CDR3 contains 14 residues. Germline V gene lookup returns CDR1 SQVTM and CDR2 ANQGSEA. Combining the CDR3 with reference TRBV29-1 and TRBJ1-2 gives the whole variable domain SAVISQKPSRDICQRGTSLTIQCQVDSQVTMMFWYRQQPGQSLTLIATANQGSEATYESGFVIDKFPISRPNLTFSTLTVSNMSPEDSSIYLCSVGTGKWVYGYTFGSGTRLTVV.

The CDR3 is CASGRQTSNQPQHF. For the CDR3, the DNA is TGTGCCAGCGGGAGACAGACTAGCAATCAGCCCCAGCATTTT. The V call is TRBV28, the J call TRBJ1-5, with D possibly matching TRBD1 (5 bases). V lost 8 bases, J lost 0 bases, and 11 bases lay in between. CDR1 MDHEN and CDR2 SYDVKM come from the germline V gene. This CDR3 region has 14 residues.

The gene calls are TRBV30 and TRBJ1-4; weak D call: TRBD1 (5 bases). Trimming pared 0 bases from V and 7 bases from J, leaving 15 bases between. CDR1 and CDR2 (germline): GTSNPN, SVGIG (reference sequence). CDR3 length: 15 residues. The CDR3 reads CAWSVLGGAGEKLFF. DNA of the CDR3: TGTGCCTGGAGTGTACTCGGGGGTGCGGGTGAAAAACTGTTTTTT.

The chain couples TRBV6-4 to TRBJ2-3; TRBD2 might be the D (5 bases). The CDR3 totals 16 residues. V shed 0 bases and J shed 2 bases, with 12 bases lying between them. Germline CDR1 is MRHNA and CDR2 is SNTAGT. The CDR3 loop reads CASSDSSEGPTDTQYF. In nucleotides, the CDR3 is TGTGCCAGCAGTGACTCTAGCGAAGGGCCCACAGATACGCAGTATTTT.

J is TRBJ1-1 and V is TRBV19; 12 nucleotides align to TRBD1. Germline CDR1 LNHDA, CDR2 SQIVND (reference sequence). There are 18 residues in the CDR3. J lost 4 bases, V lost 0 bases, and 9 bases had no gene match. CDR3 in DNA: TGTGCCAGTAGTATAGACTCCGGGACAGGGGGCCGGAGCACTGAAGCTTTCTTT. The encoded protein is CASSIDSGTGGRSTEAFF.

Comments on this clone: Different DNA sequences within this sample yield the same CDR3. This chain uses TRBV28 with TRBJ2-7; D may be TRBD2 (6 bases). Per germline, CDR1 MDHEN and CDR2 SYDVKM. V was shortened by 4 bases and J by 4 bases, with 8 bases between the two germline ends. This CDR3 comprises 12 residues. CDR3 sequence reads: CASSSGTYEQYF. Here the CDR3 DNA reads TGTGCCAGCAGTTCCGGGACTTACGAGCAGTACTTC. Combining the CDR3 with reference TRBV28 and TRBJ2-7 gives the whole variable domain DVKVTQSSRYLVKRTGEKVFLECVQDMDHENMFWYRQDPGLGLRLIYFSYDVKMKEKGDIPEGYSVSREKKERFSLILESASTNQTSMYLCASSSGTYEQYFGPGTRLTVT.

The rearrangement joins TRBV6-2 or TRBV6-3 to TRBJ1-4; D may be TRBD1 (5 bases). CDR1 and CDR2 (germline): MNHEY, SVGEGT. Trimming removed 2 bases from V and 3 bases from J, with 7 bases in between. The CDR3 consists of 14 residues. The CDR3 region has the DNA TGTGCCAGCAGTTACGGGGGAGCTAATGAAAAACTGTTTTTT. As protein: CASSYGGANEKLFF.

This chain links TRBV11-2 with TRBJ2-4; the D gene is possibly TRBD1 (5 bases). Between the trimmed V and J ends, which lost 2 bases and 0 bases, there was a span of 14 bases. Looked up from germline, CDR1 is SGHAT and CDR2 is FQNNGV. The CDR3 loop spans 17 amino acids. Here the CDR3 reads CASSLLDNRLAKNIQYF. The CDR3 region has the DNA TGTGCCAGCAGCTTATTGGACAATCGCCTAGCCAAAAACATTCAGTACTTC.

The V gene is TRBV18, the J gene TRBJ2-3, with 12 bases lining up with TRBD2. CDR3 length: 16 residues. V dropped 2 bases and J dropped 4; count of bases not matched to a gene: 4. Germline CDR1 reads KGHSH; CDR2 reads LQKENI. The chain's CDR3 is CASSPVGLAGSDTQYF. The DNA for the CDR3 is TGTGCCAGCTCACCAGTTGGACTAGCGGGATCAGATACGCAGTATTTT.

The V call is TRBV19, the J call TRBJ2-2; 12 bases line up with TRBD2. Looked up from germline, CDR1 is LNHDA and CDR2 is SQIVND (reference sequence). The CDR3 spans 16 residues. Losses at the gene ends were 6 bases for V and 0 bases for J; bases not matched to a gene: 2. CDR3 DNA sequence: TGTGCCAGTAGGACTAGCGGGGGAACGAACACCGGGGAGCTGTTTTTT. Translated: CASRTSGGTNTGELFF.